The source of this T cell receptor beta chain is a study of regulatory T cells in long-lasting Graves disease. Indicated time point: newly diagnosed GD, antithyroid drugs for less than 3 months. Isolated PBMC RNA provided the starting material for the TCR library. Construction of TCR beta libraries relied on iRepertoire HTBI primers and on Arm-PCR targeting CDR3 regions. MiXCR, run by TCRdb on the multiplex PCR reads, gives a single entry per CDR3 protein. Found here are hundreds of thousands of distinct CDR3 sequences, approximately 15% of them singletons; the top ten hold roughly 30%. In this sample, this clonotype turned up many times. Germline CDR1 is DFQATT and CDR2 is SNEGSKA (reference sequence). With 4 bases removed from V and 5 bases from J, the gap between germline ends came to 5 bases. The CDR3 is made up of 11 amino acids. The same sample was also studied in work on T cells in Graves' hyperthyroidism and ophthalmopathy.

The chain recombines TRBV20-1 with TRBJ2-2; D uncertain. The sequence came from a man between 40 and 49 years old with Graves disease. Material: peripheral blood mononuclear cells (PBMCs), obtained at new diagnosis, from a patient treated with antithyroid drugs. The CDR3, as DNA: TGCAGTGCTACTATAACCGGGGAGCTGTTTTTT. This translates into CSATITGELFF.